This TCR beta chain was captured by sequencing in a study of somatic mutations in cytotoxic T cells in rheumatoid arthritis. Female donors made up 45% to 55% of the healthy controls, blood donors whose median age was 56 years (range about 20-80). Repertoires were generated with immunoSEQ multiplex PCR, while TCRdb's copy carries only in-frame clones and drops some. Among roughly 10,000 clones listed, over 75% were seen once. CDR1 is MDHEN, CDR2 SYDVKM, per germline. The CDR3 extends over 14 amino acids. V was pared by 2 bases and J by 2 bases, with 7 bases between. Sequencing was performed on CD8+ T cells sorted from blood. The source of this sequence is a man aged 45-60 years in good health. The V gene is TRBV28, the J gene TRBJ1-3; no reliable D call. The CDR3 sequence: CASSLGDTGNTIYF. The CDR3 DNA reads as TGTGCCAGCAGTTTAGGTGACACTGGAAACACCATATATTTT.